Following are 17 T cell receptor beta chains from one sample sequenced in a study of T cells in Graves' hyperthyroidism and ophthalmopathy. RNA transcripts gave rise to amplified TCR beta CDR3 regions. Primed by the HTBI set, a first-round RT-PCR was run on the TCR CDR3. A single record per CDR3 protein comes from TCRdb applying MiXCR to the multiplex PCR reads. The sample comprises more than 500,000 distinct CDR3 sequences, around 16% of which are singletons, and around 3.9% rests with the top ten. Sequencing was performed on blood. The receptors here all came from a woman aged 25-40 years with Graves' hyperthyroidism.

This clonotype was detected many times. The V gene is TRBV2, the J gene TRBJ2-7; TRBD1 matches at 7 bases. Losses at the gene ends were 6 bases for V and 8 bases for J; bases not matched to a gene: 13. Germline V CDR1 and CDR2: SNHLY, FYNNEI. This CDR3 region has 14 residues. The CDR3 DNA sequence: TGTGCCAGCAGCCTCCGGGACAGCCTGAGCAAGCAGTACTTC. Amino acid sequence: CASSLRDSLSKQYF.

This clonotype was counted at least ten times. V gene TRBV28 combines with J gene TRBJ1-5, with D perhaps matching TRBD1 (5 bases). This CDR3 is 16 amino acids long. Germline V gene sequence: CDR1 MDHEN, CDR2 SYDVKM. Trimming took 5 bases from V and 4 from J, leaving 18 bases between them. CDR3 nucleotide sequence: TGTGCCAGCAGTACCCTGGGGAGGGGAGGGAATCAGCCCCAGCATTTT. Its protein is CASSTLGRGGNQPQHF.

The table lists this clonotype with a few counts. V usage is TRBV5-5 and J usage is TRBJ1-2; 12 bases agree with TRBD1. V lost 3 bases and J lost 4; bases outside the gene matches: 13. Germline loops: CDR1 SGHKS, CDR2 YYEKEE (reference sequence). The CDR3 is 18 amino acids. The DNA of the CDR3 is TGTGCCAGCAGCTGGGGGACAGGGGGCGAGGGGTATAGCTATGGCTACACCTTC. It is translated as CASSWGTGGEGYSYGYTF. Drawing the rest from reference TRBV5-5 and TRBJ1-2, the complete variable domain is DAGVTQSPTHLIKTRGQQVTLRCSPISGHKSVSWYQQVLGQGPQFIFQYYEKEERGRGNFPDRFSARQFPNYSSELNVNALLLGDSALYLCASSWGTGGEGYSYGYTFGSGTRLTVV.

This clonotype showed up just a few times. The chain is built from TRBV7-6 and TRBJ2-5; 13 bases are a match to TRBD2. After removal of 3 bases from V and 5 bases from J, the junction contained 6 bases not matched to a gene. Germline-derived CDR1 and CDR2 are SGHVS and FNYEAQ. This CDR3 is 16 amino acids long. The CDR3 DNA is TGTGCCAGCAGCTTCGGACTAGCGGGAGTTAGGGAGACCCAGTACTTC. Protein sequence: CASSFGLAGVRETQYF. Complete variable domain (other parts from reference TRBV7-6 and TRBJ2-5): GAGVSQSPRYKVTKRGQDVALRCDPISGHVSLYWYRQALGQGPEFLTYFNYEAQQDKSGLPNDRFSAERPEGSISTLTIQRTEQRDSAMYRCASSFGLAGVRETQYFGPGTRLLVL.

This clonotype came up many times. V is TRBV6-1 and J is TRBJ2-5; D uncertain. The CDR3 consists of 14 residues. Germline V gene data show CDR1 as MNHNS and CDR2 as SASEGT. V lost 0 bases to trimming and J lost 5 bases, with 10 bases between them. In DNA form, the CDR3 reads TGTGCCAGCAGTGAAGCGCGGCTTGTGGAGACCCAGTACTTC. It yields the protein CASSEARLVETQYF.

This sequence joins TRBV7-2 and TRBJ1-2; weak D call: TRBD1 (6 bases). V was shortened by 0 bases and J by 8 bases, with 16 bases between the two germline ends. The CDR3 sequence is 15 residues long. Germline V gene data show CDR1 as SGHTA and CDR2 as FQGNSA. In nucleotides, the CDR3 is TGTGCCAGCAGCTTAGCGGGGCAGGGGCGTGGCGGCTACACCTTC. Its protein product is CASSLAGQGRGGYTF. The variable domain in full, completed from reference TRBV7-2 and TRBJ1-2, reads GAGVSQSPSNKVTEKGKDVELRCDPISGHTALYWYRQSLGQGLEFLIYFQGNSAPDKSGLPSDRFSAERTGGSVSTLTIQRTQQEDSAVYLCASSLAGQGRGGYTFGSGTRLTVV.

This clonotype showed up just a few times. This rearrangement joins TRBV11-3 to TRBJ2-1, with D uncertain. Germline assignment: CDR1 SGHNT and CDR2 YENEEA. The V end lost 1 base, the J end lost 0 bases, and 10 bases lay between the germline ends. This CDR3 spans 16 amino acids. DNA for the CDR3: TGTGCCAGCAGCTTAGGTGAGGAGTCCTCCTACAATGAGCAGTTCTTC. Translating it yields CASSLGEESSYNEQFF.

In this sample, this clonotype turned up many times. J is TRBJ2-7 and V is TRBV2, with a tentative D call TRBD2 (7 bases). The CDR3 covers 13 residues. Per the germline V gene, CDR1 is SNHLY and CDR2 is FYNNEI. Trimming removed 5 bases at V and 6 bases at J, with 14 bases between. CDR3 DNA: TGTGCCAGCAGTAGGGAGGGGGTCGGCGAGCAGTACTTC. Translation gives CASSREGVGEQYF.

This clonotype was seen many times. J is TRBJ1-2 and V is TRBV7-2; no reliable D call. Germline CDR1 and CDR2: SGHTA and FQGNSA. The CDR3 spans 15 residues. V was shortened by 7 bases and J by 6 bases, with 21 bases between the two germline ends. Written as DNA, the CDR3 is TGTGCCAGCACCGTACTGCGGTATGGGTTCGATGGCTACACCTTC. Encoded protein: CASTVLRYGFDGYTF.

The chain joins TRBV13 to TRBJ2-2, with a tentative D call TRBD2 (5 bases). CDR1 is PRHDT and CDR2 is FYEKMQ in the germline V gene (reference sequence). This CDR3 spans 14 amino acids. V dropped 4 bases and J dropped 1 base, with 7 bases sitting between them. This CDR3 reads CASSSRENTGELFF. CDR3 in DNA: TGTGCCAGCAGCTCCCGGGAGAACACCGGGGAGCTGTTTTTT.

This clonotype was picked up a small number of times. The chain is built from TRBV5-6 and TRBJ2-2; TRBD2 matches at 9 bases. CDR1 is SGHDT, CDR2 YYEEEE, per germline. CDR3 length: 16 residues. J gave up 4 bases and V 4 bases, and 8 bases lay outside the gene matches. Here the CDR3 reads CASSGRLAALTGELFF. As DNA, the CDR3 is TGTGCCAGCAGCGGGAGACTAGCGGCTCTCACCGGGGAGCTGTTTTTT.

This clonotype was picked up many times. The chain employs TRBV6-2 or TRBV6-3 and TRBJ2-7; 8 positions agree with TRBD2. J gave up 2 bases and V 6 bases, and 3 bases lay outside the gene matches. The CDR3 runs to 13 residues. Germline assignment: CDR1 MNHEY and CDR2 SVGEGT. The CDR3 DNA reads as TGTGCCAGCAGCAGGGGACTAGCCTACGAGCAGTACTTC. Its protein is CASSRGLAYEQYF.

This chain links TRBV5-1 with TRBJ1-4; no clear D gene. The CDR3 has 13 residues. Trimming took off 4 bases at V and 8 bases at J, with 12 bases between the two ends. CDR1 SGHRS and CDR2 YFSETQ come from the germline V gene. DNA of the CDR3: TGCGCCAGCAGCCTAATGGACGGGGAAAAACTGTTTTTT. Protein product: CASSLMDGEKLFF. The entire variable domain, with the rest obtained from reference TRBV5-1 and TRBJ1-4, is as follows: KAGVTQTPRYLIKTRGQQVTLSCSPISGHRSVSWYQQTPGQGLQFLFEYFSETQRNKGNFPGRFSGRQFSNSRSEMNVSTLELGDSALYLCASSLMDGEKLFFGSGTQLSVL.

The V and J genes are TRBV20-1 and TRBJ2-5; 12 bases line up with TRBD2. Germline trimming cut 0 bases from V and 2 bases from J; bases unmatched to any gene: 4. Germline CDR1 reads DFQATT; CDR2 reads SNEGSKA (reference sequence). The CDR3 spans 16 residues. CDR3 residues: CSARDALAGGQETQYF. The CDR3 region has the DNA TGCAGTGCTAGAGATGCCCTAGCGGGAGGGCAAGAGACCCAGTACTTC.

A note on this clonotype: This clone may be a read error of a much larger clone one base away. The V and J genes are TRBV2 and TRBJ2-5, with D perhaps TRBD1 (5 bases). Trimming shortened V by 4 bases and J by 3 bases, and 12 bases separated the two germline ends. In germline, CDR1 is SNHLY, CDR2 FYNNEI. There are 14 residues in the CDR3. CDR3 loop: CASSGAGLKETQYF. DNA for the CDR3: TGTGCCAGCAGTGGAGCAGGGCTAAAAGAGACCCAGTACTTC.

This clonotype was detected many times. V is TRBV2 and J is TRBJ2-1, with D possibly being TRBD1 or TRBD2 (6 bases each). V was clipped by 7 bases and J by 5 bases, with 12 bases between them. The germline V gene encodes CDR1 SNHLY and CDR2 FYNNEI. The CDR3 is 13 amino acids. CDR3 nucleotide sequence: TGTGCCAGCATGGGGGGCGATGACAATGAGCAGTTCTTC. This codes for CASMGGDDNEQFF.

As concerns this clonotype: Possible read error: a much larger clone is one base away. A read error is likely, as this CDR3 ends without the conserved phenylalanine or tryptophan. The CDR3 DNA follows: TGTGCCAGCAGTTTATCCGGAGGGGTCGACTACACCCTC. Its protein is CASSLSGGVDYTL. This sequence joins TRBV27 and TRBJ1-2; a possible D gene is TRBD1 (5 bases). Germline V lookup: CDR1 MNHEY, CDR2 SMNVEV (reference sequence). V lost 0 bases and J 10 bases, leaving 12 bases between the germline ends. The CDR3 consists of 13 residues.